This is a list of T cell receptor beta chains from one sample in a study of OX40 agonist ivuxolimab in advanced cancers. TCRdb keeps only in-frame clones here, not all; method: immunoSEQ multiplex PCR. Of around 35,000 clones in the sample, roughly 90% were seen once. The material sequenced was CD4+ or CD8+ T cells sorted from blood, taken in a trial of the OX40 agonist ivuxolimab. The receptors shown here come from an adult with an advanced solid tumor such as melanoma, head and neck, liver or kidney cancer. The CDR3 runs from the conserved cysteine through the conserved F or W. A D gene is named only where the DNA matches it firmly. A row's size may be missing; if present it is once, few, many or a size class.

d_call: .
v_call: TRBV11-3
j_call: TRBJ2-7
clone_size: once
cdr3_aa: CASSPPRRGDYEQYF
cdr3_nt: TGTGCCAGCAGCCCCCCCCGACGGGGAGATTACGAGCAGTACTTC

d_call: TRBD1
v_call: TRBV18
j_call: TRBJ2-5
clone_size: .
cdr3_aa: CASSPPLSGGETQYF
cdr3_nt: TGTGCCAGCTCACCCCCGCTGTCAGGGGGAGAGACCCAGTACTTC

d_call: .
v_call: TRBV20-1
j_call: TRBJ1-1
clone_size: once
cdr3_aa: CSAFLNTEAFF
cdr3_nt: TGCAGTGCTTTTCTGAACACTGAAGCTTTCTTT

d_call: .
v_call: TRBV7-6
j_call: TRBJ1-1
clone_size: .
cdr3_aa: CASKAQEAGTEAFF
cdr3_nt: TGTGCCAGCAAAGCACAGGAGGCGGGCACTGAAGCTTTCTTT

d_call: .
v_call: TRBV5-1
j_call: TRBJ1-5
clone_size: .
cdr3_aa: CASSPLAGSNQPQHF
cdr3_nt: TGCGCCAGCAGCCCTCTGGCGGGCAGCAATCAGCCCCAGCATTTT

d_call: .
v_call: TRBV5-1
j_call: TRBJ1-4
clone_size: .
cdr3_aa: CASSFQHSGQKLFF
cdr3_nt: TGCGCCAGCAGCTTCCAACACAGCGGCCAAAAACTGTTTTTT

d_call: TRBD1
v_call: TRBV28
j_call: TRBJ2-3
clone_size: once
cdr3_aa: CASRRTGTDTQYF
cdr3_nt: TGTGCCAGCAGGAGGACAGGAACAGATACGCAGTATTTT

d_call: .
v_call: TRBV5-6
j_call: TRBJ1-1
clone_size: .
cdr3_aa: CASSLALGDTEAFF
cdr3_nt: TGTGCCAGCAGCTTGGCCTTAGGTGACACTGAAGCTTTCTTT

d_call: TRBD2
v_call: TRBV7-8
j_call: TRBJ2-7
clone_size: .
cdr3_aa: CASSARTSGRAYEQYF
cdr3_nt: TGTGCCAGCTCTGCTAGGACTAGCGGGAGGGCCTACGAGCAGTACTTC

d_call: .
v_call: TRBV19
j_call: TRBJ1-2
clone_size: .
cdr3_aa: CASSIEAGPYGYTF
cdr3_nt: TGTGCCAGTAGTATAGAGGCAGGACCTTATGGCTACACCTTC

d_call: TRBD2
v_call: TRBV2
j_call: TRBJ2-7
clone_size: .
cdr3_aa: CASRDASGGRNEQYF
cdr3_nt: TGTGCCAGCAGGGATGCTAGCGGGGGGAGGAACGAGCAGTACTTC

d_call: .
v_call: TRBV30
j_call: TRBJ2-7
clone_size: .
cdr3_aa: CAWRSDYLYEQYF
cdr3_nt: TGTGCCTGGAGGTCTGACTACCTCTACGAGCAGTACTTC

d_call: .
v_call: TRBV27
j_call: TRBJ1-1
clone_size: .
cdr3_aa: CASSSGTGAFF
cdr3_nt: TGTGCCAGCAGTTCCGGGACGGGAGCTTTCTTT

d_call: .
v_call: TRBV30
j_call: TRBJ2-5
clone_size: .
cdr3_aa: CAWSDGGETQYF
cdr3_nt: TGTGCCTGGAGTGATGGCGGGGAGACCCAGTACTTC

d_call: .
v_call: TRBV29-1
j_call: TRBJ2-5
clone_size: .
cdr3_aa: CSGKLAQETQYF
cdr3_nt: TGCAGCGGGAAACTAGCCCAAGAGACCCAGTACTTC

d_call: .
v_call: TRBV11-3
j_call: TRBJ2-3
clone_size: .
cdr3_aa: CASSPGADTQYF
cdr3_nt: TGTGCCAGCAGCCCTGGGGCAGATACGCAGTATTTT

d_call: TRBD1
v_call: TRBV4-1
j_call: TRBJ1-1
clone_size: .
cdr3_aa: CASSRIQGPHEAFF
cdr3_nt: TGCGCCAGCAGCCGCATACAGGGGCCCCATGAAGCTTTCTTT

d_call: .
v_call: TRBV27
j_call: TRBJ2-5
clone_size: .
cdr3_aa: CASSFLFSETQYF
cdr3_nt: TGTGCCAGCAGTTTCCTCTTCTCAGAGACCCAGTACTTC

d_call: .
v_call: TRBV7-9
j_call: TRBJ2-5
clone_size: .
cdr3_aa: CASSLYTAQETQYF
cdr3_nt: TGTGCCAGCAGCTTATACACAGCCCAAGAGACCCAGTACTTC

d_call: .
v_call: TRBV6-5
j_call: TRBJ1-3
clone_size: .
cdr3_aa: CASKALSGNTIYF
cdr3_nt: TGTGCCAGCAAGGCGCTGTCTGGAAACACCATATATTTT